This TCR beta chain was recovered during a study of OX40 agonist ivuxolimab in advanced cancers. Study as a whole: Of the participants, approximately 38% had some prior anti-PD-1, anti-PD-L1 or anti-CTLA-4 therapy, which was allowed. A partial response was reached by three patients: one with hepatocellular carcinoma and two with cutaneous melanoma.

The V gene's germline CDR1 is MNHEY and CDR2 SVGAGI. Trimming cost V 6 bases and J 9 bases, with 9 bases left between them. The CDR3 sequence is 11 residues long. Here immunoSEQ multiplex PCR was the method, and the copy in TCRdb shows in-frame clones only, minus some. The repertoire holds over 25,000 clones, with 82% as singletons. Sample: CD4+ or CD8+ T cells sorted from blood, taken in a trial of the OX40 agonist ivuxolimab. The chain couples TRBV6-5 to TRBJ2-1; perhaps TRBD1 as D (5 bases). This TCR came from an adult with an advanced solid tumor such as melanoma, head and neck, liver or kidney cancer. The CDR3, as DNA: TGTGCCAGCAGGAAAGGGGTTGAGCAGTTCTTC. Its translation: CASRKGVEQFF.